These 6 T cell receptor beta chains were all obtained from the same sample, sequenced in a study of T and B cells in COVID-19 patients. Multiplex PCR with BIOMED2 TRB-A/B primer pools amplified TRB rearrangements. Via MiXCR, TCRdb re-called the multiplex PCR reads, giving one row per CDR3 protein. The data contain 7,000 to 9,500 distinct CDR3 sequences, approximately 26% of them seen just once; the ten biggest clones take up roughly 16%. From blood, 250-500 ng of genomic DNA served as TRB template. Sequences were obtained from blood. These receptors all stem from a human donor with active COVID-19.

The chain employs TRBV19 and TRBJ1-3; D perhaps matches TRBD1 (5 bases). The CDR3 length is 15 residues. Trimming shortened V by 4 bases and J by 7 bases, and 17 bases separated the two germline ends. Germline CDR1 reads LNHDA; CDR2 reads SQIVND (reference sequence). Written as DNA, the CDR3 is TGTGCCAGTAGTAAGTTCGCGGGACCGCTGAACACCATATATTTT. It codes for CASSKFAGPLNTIYF.

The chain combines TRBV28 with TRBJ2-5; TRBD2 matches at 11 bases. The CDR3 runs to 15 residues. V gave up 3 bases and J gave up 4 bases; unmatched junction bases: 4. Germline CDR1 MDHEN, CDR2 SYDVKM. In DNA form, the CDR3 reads TGTGCCAGCAGTTTTCTAGCGGGAGGTTCAGAGACCCAGTACTTC. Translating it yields CASSFLAGGSETQYF. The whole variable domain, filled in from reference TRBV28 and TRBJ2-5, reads DVKVTQSSRYLVKRTGEKVFLECVQDMDHENMFWYRQDPGLGLRLIYFSYDVKMKEKGDIPEGYSVSREKKERFSLILESASTNQTSMYLCASSFLAGGSETQYFGPGTRLLVL.

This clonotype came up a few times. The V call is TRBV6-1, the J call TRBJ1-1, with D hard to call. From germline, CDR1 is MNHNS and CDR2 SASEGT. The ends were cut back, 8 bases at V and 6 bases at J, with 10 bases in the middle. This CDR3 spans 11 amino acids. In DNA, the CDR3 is TGTGCCAGCTTTAACGAGGCTGAAGCTTTCTTT. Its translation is CASFNEAEAFF.

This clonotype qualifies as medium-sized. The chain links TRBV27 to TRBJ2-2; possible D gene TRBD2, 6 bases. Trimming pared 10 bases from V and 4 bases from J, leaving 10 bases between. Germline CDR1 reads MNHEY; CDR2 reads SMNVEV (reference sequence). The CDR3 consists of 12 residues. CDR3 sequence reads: CAISGGTGELFF. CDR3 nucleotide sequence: TGTGCCATCTCCGGGGGCACCGGGGAGCTGTTTTTT.

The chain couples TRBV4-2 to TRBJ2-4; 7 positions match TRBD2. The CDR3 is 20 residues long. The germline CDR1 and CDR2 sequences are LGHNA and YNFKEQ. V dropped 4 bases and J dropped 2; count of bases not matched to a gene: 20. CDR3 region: CASSPSEGSGSLGSKNIQYF. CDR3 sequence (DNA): TGTGCCAGCAGCCCCTCCGAGGGTAGCGGGTCCCTGGGGTCCAAAAACATTCAGTACTTC.

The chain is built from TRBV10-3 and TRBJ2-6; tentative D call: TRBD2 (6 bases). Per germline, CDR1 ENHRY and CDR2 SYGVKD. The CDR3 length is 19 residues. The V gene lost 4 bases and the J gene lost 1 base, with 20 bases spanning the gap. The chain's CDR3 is CAISGPAVGGFSGANVLTF. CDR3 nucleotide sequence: TGTGCCATCAGTGGCCCGGCTGTCGGGGGTTTTTCTGGGGCCAACGTCCTGACTTTC.